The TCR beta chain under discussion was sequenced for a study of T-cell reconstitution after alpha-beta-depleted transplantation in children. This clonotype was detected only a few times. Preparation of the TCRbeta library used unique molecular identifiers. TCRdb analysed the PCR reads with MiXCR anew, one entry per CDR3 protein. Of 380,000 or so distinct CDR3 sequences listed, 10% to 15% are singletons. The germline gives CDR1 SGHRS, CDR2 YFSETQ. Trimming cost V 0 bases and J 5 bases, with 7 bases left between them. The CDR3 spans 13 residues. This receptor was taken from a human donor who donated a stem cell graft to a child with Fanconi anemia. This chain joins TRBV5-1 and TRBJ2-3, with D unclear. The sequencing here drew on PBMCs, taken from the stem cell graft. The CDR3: CASSLVLQDTQYF. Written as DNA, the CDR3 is TGCGCCAGCAGCTTGGTACTGCAAGATACGCAGTATTTT. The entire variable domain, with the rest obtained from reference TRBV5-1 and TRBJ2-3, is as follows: KAGVTQTPRYLIKTRGQQVTLSCSPISGHRSVSWYQQTPGQGLQFLFEYFSETQRNKGNFPGRFSGRQFSNSRSEMNVSTLELGDSALYLCASSLVLQDTQYFGPGTRLTVL.